This T cell receptor (beta chain) was found in a study of T cells in Graves' hyperthyroidism and ophthalmopathy. This clonotype was counted ten times or more. RNA transcripts served as the template for amplifying TCR beta CDR3 regions. TCR CDR3 underwent first-round RT-PCR with the HTBI primer set. TCRdb reprocessed the multiplex PCR reads via MiXCR and lists one record per CDR3 protein. The table records 540,000 or so distinct CDR3 sequences, about 43% of them present only once. The material sequenced was peripheral blood or thyroid tissue (not recorded which). The source of this sequence is an adult woman with Graves' disease, either hyperthyroidism or ophthalmopathy (not recorded which).

Here the CDR3 reads CASRPTRAGAGSYEQYF. CDR3 sequence (DNA): TGTGCCAGCAGACCCACTAGGGCAGGGGCCGGCTCCTACGAGCAGTACTTC. J is TRBJ2-7 and V is TRBV2; the D gene is possibly TRBD1 (6 bases). There are 17 residues in the CDR3. Between the trimmed V and J ends, which lost 6 bases and 0 bases, there was a span of 21 bases. Germline assignment: CDR1 SNHLY and CDR2 FYNNEI.